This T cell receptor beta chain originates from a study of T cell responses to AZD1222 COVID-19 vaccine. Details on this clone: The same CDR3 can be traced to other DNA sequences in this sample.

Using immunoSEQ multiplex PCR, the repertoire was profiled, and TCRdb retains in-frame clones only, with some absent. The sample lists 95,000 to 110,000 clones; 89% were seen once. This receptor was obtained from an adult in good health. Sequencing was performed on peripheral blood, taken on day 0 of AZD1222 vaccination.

CDR3 in amino acids: CASSFSRNTEAFF. CDR3 nucleotide sequence: TGTGCCAGCAGTTTCTCCAGGAACACTGAAGCTTTCTTT. This rearrangement joins TRBV28 to TRBJ1-1, with D unresolved. From germline, CDR1 is MDHEN and CDR2 SYDVKM. This CDR3 has 13 residues. V was clipped by 3 bases and J by 1 base, with 6 bases between them.